Listed below are T cell receptor beta chains from one sample, sequenced in a study of blood T cell repertoires in COVID-19. Some clones are missing from TCRdb's copy, which holds only in-frame ones; the method was immunoSEQ multiplex PCR. The table lists 200,000 to 250,000 clones, around 83% of them singletons. The sequenced material came from PBMCs or T cells enriched from blood (not recorded which). All receptors come from a woman aged 40-49 years who had recovered from COVID-19. The CDR3 runs from the conserved cysteine through the conserved F or W. A D gene is named only where the DNA matches it firmly. Expanded clones get a size class; other rows say once, few or many, or leave the size out.

NA	TRBD1	TRBV19	TRBJ2-5	TGTGCCAGTAGCTCGACAGGGGGCAGAGAGACCCAGTACTTC	CASSSTGGRETQYF
NA	NA	TRBV19	TRBJ2-3	TGTGCCAGTAGTGGAATACAGAGCACAGATACGCAGTATTTT	CASSGIQSTDTQYF
NA	NA	TRBV6-1	TRBJ2-4	TGTGCCAGCAGTGATTATCTAGCCAAAAACATTCAGTACTTC	CASSDYLAKNIQYF
NA	TRBD1	TRBV7-9	TRBJ1-2	TGTGCCAGCAGCTTAGGACAGGGTGGAGGCTACACCTTC	CASSLGQGGGYTF
NA	NA	TRBV10-3	TRBJ1-2	TGTGCTATTGGGACTCAGATTATGTCTGGCTACACCTTC	CAIGTQIMSGYTF
NA	TRBD1	TRBV4-1	TRBJ1-4	TGCGCCAGCAGTCCAATGGGACAGAGTAATGAAAAACTGTTTTTT	CASSPMGQSNEKLFF
NA	TRBD1	TRBV24-1	TRBJ1-2	TGTGCCACCAGTGACCCGGGACAGAAGGATGGCTACACCTTC	CATSDPGQKDGYTF
NA	NA	TRBV18	TRBJ2-5	TGTGCCAGCTCCCCTAAAGAGACCCAGTACTTC	CASSPKETQYF
NA	NA	TRBV18	TRBJ2-1	TGTGCCAGCTCACTGGGCGGGCGGGATGAGCAGTTCTTC	CASSLGGRDEQFF
NA	NA	TRBV9	TRBJ1-2	TGTGCCAGCAGCGTAGATCGGGACTCAGCTAACTATGGCTACACCTTC	CASSVDRDSANYGYTF
few	NA	TRBV27	TRBJ1-2	TGTGCCAGCAGTTACGCTTTATCAGGGGTAGGGGGCTACACCTTC	CASSYALSGVGGYTF
NA	NA	TRBV6-6	TRBJ2-3	TGTGCCAGCACCCCCCGGGAGTCAGATACGCAGTATTTT	CASTPRESDTQYF
NA	NA	TRBV7-9	TRBJ1-2	TGTGCCAGCGTTAGGTACAGGGAGAATGGCTACACCTTC	CASVRYRENGYTF
NA	TRBD2	TRBV18	TRBJ2-1	TGTGCCAGCTCACCAGGACTAGCCCAAGGCTCCTACAATGAGCAGTTCTTC	CASSPGLAQGSYNEQFF
NA	NA	TRBV28	TRBJ1-5	TGTGCCAGCAGTTTCCGGTACCATCAGCCCCAGCATTTT	CASSFRYHQPQHF
NA	NA	TRBV5-4	TRBJ1-2	TGTGCCAGCAGCTTCCCGGACAGAAGAGTGTATGGCTACACCTTC	CASSFPDRRVYGYTF
NA	TRBD2	TRBV2	TRBJ2-1	TGTGCCAGCAGTGAAGAGATCGCGGCTAGCGGGTACAATGAGCAGTTCTTC	CASSEEIAASGYNEQFF
NA	TRBD2	TRBV24-1	TRBJ2-1	TGTGCCACCAGTGACGGGACTAGGAGCTACAATGAGCAGTTCTTC	CATSDGTRSYNEQFF
few	TRBD1	TRBV10-3	TRBJ1-1	TGTGCCATCAGTGAGAAGCCGCAGGGGGCAAGCGCTGAAGCTTTCTTT	CAISEKPQGASAEAFF
NA	NA	TRBV3-1/TRBV3-2	TRBJ2-5	TGTGCCAGCAGGACAGCAAACCAAGAGACCCAGTACTTC	CASRTANQETQYF
NA	TRBD2	TRBV12-5	TRBJ2-2	TGTGCTAGTGGTTTGGATTCTTACAATGGACTAGCGGGCCGAGAGGCCGGGGAGCTGTTTTTT	CASGLDSYNGLAGREAGELFF
once	TRBD2	TRBV10-3	TRBJ2-3	TGTGCCACACTAGCGGGATTGGAAAATACGCAGTATTTT	CATLAGLENTQYF
few	TRBD1	TRBV2	TRBJ1-1	TGTGCCAGCAGGGAAAGGACAGGTGATACTGAAGCTTTCTTT	CASRERTGDTEAFF
NA	NA	TRBV3-1/TRBV3-2	TRBJ1-2	TGTGCCAGCAGCCAAGTTTCTCGGGGCTACACCTTC	CASSQVSRGYTF
few	TRBD2	TRBV4-1	TRBJ2-1	TGCGCCAGCAGCCAAGAGGGACTAGCGGGCAGGGATGAGCAGTTCTTC	CASSQEGLAGRDEQFF
NA	NA	TRBV5-4	TRBJ2-7	TGTGCCAGCAGCTTGGGAGGGACCTACGAGCAGTACTTC	CASSLGGTYEQYF
NA	NA	TRBV7-3	TRBJ2-2	TGTGCCAGCAGCTTAACGCGGTCGGGGACCGGGGAGCTGTTTTTT	CASSLTRSGTGELFF
NA	NA	TRBV6-5	TRBJ1-2	TGTGCCAGCCGAAGCCCGGGGGGGCACTACACCTTC	CASRSPGGHYTF
NA	NA	TRBV15	TRBJ1-1	TGTGCCACCAGCAGAGAAAGGACAGCCACTGAAGCTTTCTTT	CATSRERTATEAFF
NA	NA	TRBV5-1	TRBJ2-5	TGCGCCAGCAGGATTTGGGGGCGTCAAGAGACCCAGTACTTC	CASRIWGRQETQYF
NA	TRBD1	TRBV5-1	TRBJ1-1	TGCGCCAGCAGCTGGGGACAGCTCTGGAACACTGAAGCTTTCTTT	CASSWGQLWNTEAFF
NA	NA	TRBV7-8	TRBJ1-2	TGTGCCAGCAGCCCCCGTTTCCGGGGTTCTAACTATGGCTACACCTTC	CASSPRFRGSNYGYTF
NA	NA	TRBV7-2	TRBJ2-5	TGTGCCAGCAGCTCCCTCGACGGTCGAGGGGGGACCCAGTACTTC	CASSSLDGRGGTQYF
NA	TRBD2	TRBV5-5	TRBJ2-3	TGTGCCAGCAGCTTGGTTAGCGGGAGTGGCACAGATACGCAGTATTTT	CASSLVSGSGTDTQYF
NA	NA	TRBV30	TRBJ2-2	TGTGCCTGGAGTGTAGGGGCAGGGGTGACAGGGGAGCTGTTTTTT	CAWSVGAGVTGELFF
once	NA	TRBV27	TRBJ1-3	TGTGCCAGCAGTCCACGGACGGGATCGATTAGAGACACCATATATTTT	CASSPRTGSIRDTIYF
NA	TRBD1	TRBV14	TRBJ2-1	TGTGCCAGCAGCCAGTTAACAGGGGTGGGTGAGCAGTTCTTC	CASSQLTGVGEQFF
NA	NA	TRBV7-2	TRBJ1-2	TGTGCCAGCAGCTCGCAGGTTGAAGGCTACACCTTC	CASSSQVEGYTF
NA	TRBD1	TRBV28	TRBJ2-1	TGTGCCAGCAGTTTCCCCCCCGGGGCAGGGGGCTCCTACAATGAGCAGTTCTTC	CASSFPPGAGGSYNEQFF
NA	TRBD2	TRBV11-2	TRBJ2-1	TGTGCCAGCAGCTTAAGGGGGTCGGCTAGCGGGAGGGATGAGCAGTTCTTC	CASSLRGSASGRDEQFF
NA	TRBD1	TRBV19	TRBJ2-5	TGTGCCAGTAGTTTAGTGGGGACAGCGCTCCTCGAGGGGACCCAGTACTTC	CASSLVGTALLEGTQYF
once	NA	TRBV27	TRBJ1-4	TGTGCCAGCAGTTTAAAGCCTCCCGGGAAAGAAGGTGAAAAACTGTTTTTT	CASSLKPPGKEGEKLFF
NA	NA	TRBV28	TRBJ1-2	TGTGCCAGCACCGCGACAGGATTATATGGCTACACCTTC	CASTATGLYGYTF
NA	TRBD2	TRBV18	TRBJ2-2	TGTGCCAGCTCGGCCTATCTTGAGCGGGAATTGCACACCGGGGAGCTGTTTTTT	CASSAYLERELHTGELFF
NA	NA	TRBV12-3/TRBV12-4	TRBJ2-7	TGTGCCAGCAGTTTACCCCGTCTCGAGCAGTACTTC	CASSLPRLEQYF
NA	NA	TRBV28	TRBJ2-4	TGTGCCAGCAGAGATGGGGCGGCCAAAAACATTCAGTACTTC	CASRDGAAKNIQYF
NA	NA	TRBV12-5	TRBJ2-3	TGTGCTAGTACAAACGGGGATACGCAGTATTTT	CASTNGDTQYF
once	NA	TRBV9	TRBJ2-2	TGTGCCAGCAGCGTAGGCCTAGAGGCCTCCGGGGAGCTGTTTTTT	CASSVGLEASGELFF
NA	TRBD1	TRBV5-1	TRBJ2-3	TGCGCCAGCAGCCCAGACAGGGGGTACACAGATACGCAGTATTTT	CASSPDRGYTDTQYF
few	TRBD1	TRBV7-2	TRBJ2-3	TGTGCCAGCAGCGACCGGACAGGGAAGATGCAGTATTTT	CASSDRTGKMQYF
NA	TRBD1	TRBV28	TRBJ1-3	TGTGCCACCGGAGGGACAGTTACGGGCTACACCATATATTTT	CATGGTVTGYTIYF
NA	TRBD2	TRBV19	TRBJ2-1	TGTGCCAGTAAGCTAGCGGGGGCCTACAATGAGCAGTTCTTC	CASKLAGAYNEQFF
NA	NA	TRBV4-3	TRBJ1-2	TGCGCCAGCAGCCAAGCACAGGGCAACTATGGCTACACCTTC	CASSQAQGNYGYTF
NA	NA	TRBV2	TRBJ1-4	TGTGCCAGCAGTCCCCCGGTGATAGTTCCGACTACAAATGTGGTAAAACTGTTTTTT	CASSPPVIVPTTNVVKLFF